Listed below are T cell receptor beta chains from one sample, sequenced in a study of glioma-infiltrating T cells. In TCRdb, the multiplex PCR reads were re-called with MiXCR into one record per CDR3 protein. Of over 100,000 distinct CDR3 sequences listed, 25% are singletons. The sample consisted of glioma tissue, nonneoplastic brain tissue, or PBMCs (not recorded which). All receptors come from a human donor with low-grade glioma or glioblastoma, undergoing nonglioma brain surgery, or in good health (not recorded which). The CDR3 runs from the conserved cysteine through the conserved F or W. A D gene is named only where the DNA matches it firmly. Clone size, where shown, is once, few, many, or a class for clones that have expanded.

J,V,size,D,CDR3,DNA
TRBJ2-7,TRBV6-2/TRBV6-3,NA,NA,CSSSSERYEQYF,TGTTCCAGCAGTTCGGAGAGGTACGAGCAGTACTTC
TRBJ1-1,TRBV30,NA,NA,CAWTRSLIGAFF,TGTGCCTGGACCCGGTCCCTTATCGGAGCTTTCTTT
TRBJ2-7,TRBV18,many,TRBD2,CASSLAGERDVEYF,TGTGCCAGCTCCCTAGCGGGGGAACGGGACGTTGAGTACTTC
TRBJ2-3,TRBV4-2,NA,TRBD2,CASSLGLAGEADTQYF,TGTGCCAGCAGCCTTGGACTAGCGGGAGAGGCAGATACGCAGTATTTT
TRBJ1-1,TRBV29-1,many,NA,CSVPPGNTEAFF,TGCAGCGTTCCTCCAGGGAACACTGAAGCTTTCTTT
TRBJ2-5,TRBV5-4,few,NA,CASSLSQRQETQYF,TGTGCCAGCAGCTTGTCGCAACGCCAAGAGACCCAGTACTTC
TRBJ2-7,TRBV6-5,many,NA,CASSYSYGGQVEQYF,TGTGCCAGCAGTTACTCTTATGGGGGGCAGGTCGAGCAGTACTTC
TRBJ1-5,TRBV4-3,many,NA,CASSQDDSRNQPQHF,TGCGCCAGCAGCCAAGATGACTCAAGAAATCAGCCCCAGCATTTT
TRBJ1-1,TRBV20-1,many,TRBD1,CSLRQGLMNTEAFF,TGCAGTCTTAGACAGGGCCTGATGAACACTGAAGCTTTCTTT
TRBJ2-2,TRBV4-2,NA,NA,CASSQEIASNTGELFF,TGTGCCAGCAGCCAAGAGATAGCCTCGAACACCGGGGAGCTGTTTTTT
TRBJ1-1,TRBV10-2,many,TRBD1,CASSTFKGQWLGAEAFF,TGCGCCAGCAGTACCTTTAAGGGACAGTGGCTTGGGGCTGAAGCTTTCTTT
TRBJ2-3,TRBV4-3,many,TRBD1,CASSLRDSYTDTQYF,TGCGCCAGCAGCCTCCGGGACAGCTACACAGATACGCAGTATTTT
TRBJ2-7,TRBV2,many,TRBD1,CASTRDRGKEQYF,TGTGCCAGTACCCGGGACAGGGGAAAAGAGCAGTACTTC
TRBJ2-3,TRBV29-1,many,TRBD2,CSLAGPDTQYF,TGCAGTTTAGCGGGACCAGATACGCAGTATTTT
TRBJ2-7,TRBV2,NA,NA,CASIEDRTVYEQYF,TGTGCCAGCATCGAAGACCGGACGGTCTACGAGCAGTACTTC
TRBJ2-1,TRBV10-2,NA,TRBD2,CASSGTRGNEQFF,TGCGCCAGCAGTGGGACTAGAGGCAATGAGCAGTTCTTC
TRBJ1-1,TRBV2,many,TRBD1,CASIRDRGNTEAFF,TGTGCCAGCATCCGGGACAGGGGGAACACTGAAGCTTTCTTT
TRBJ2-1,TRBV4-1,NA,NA,CASSQLPRGEGYNEQFF,TGCGCCAGCAGCCAACTCCCTAGGGGGGAAGGGTACAATGAGCAGTTCTTC
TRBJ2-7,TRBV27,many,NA,CASSWDSASEQYF,TGTGCCAGCAGTTGGGACTCAGCCTCCGAGCAGTACTTC
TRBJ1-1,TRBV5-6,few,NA,CASSTRTADLRNTEAFF,TGTGCCAGCAGCACCAGGACAGCAGACTTACGGAACACTGAAGCTTTCTTT
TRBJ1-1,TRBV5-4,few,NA,CASSTLGDGDTEAFF,TGTGCCAGCAGCACCCTTGGGGATGGGGACACTGAAGCTTTCTTT
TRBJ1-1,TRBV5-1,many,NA,CASRREGTEAFF,TGCGCCAGCAGAAGGGAGGGCACTGAAGCTTTCTTT
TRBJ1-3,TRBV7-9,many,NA,CASSRTYRNTIYF,TGTGCCAGCAGTCGGACATACAGAAACACCATATATTTT
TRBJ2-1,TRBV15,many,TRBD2,CATSARLAHYNEQFF,TGTGCCACCAGCGCCCGACTAGCGCATTACAATGAGCAGTTCTTC
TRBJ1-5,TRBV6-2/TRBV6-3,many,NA,CASSYTGFNQPQHF,TGTGCCAGCAGTTATACCGGTTTTAATCAGCCCCAGCATTTT
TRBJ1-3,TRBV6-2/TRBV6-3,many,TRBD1,CASGFRGPGNTIYF,TGTGCCAGCGGCTTCAGGGGGCCCGGAAACACCATATATTTT
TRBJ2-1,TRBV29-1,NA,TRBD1,CSSRTGGGLYNEQFF,TGCAGCTCCCGGACAGGGGGTGGCCTTTACAATGAGCAGTTCTTC
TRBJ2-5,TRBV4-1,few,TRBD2,CASSRVGLAGAEETQYF,TGCGCCAGCAGCCGGGTTGGACTAGCGGGAGCGGAGGAGACCCAGTACTTC
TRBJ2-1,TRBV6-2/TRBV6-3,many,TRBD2,CASSYSTARGASYNEQFF,TGTGCCAGCAGTTACTCGACGGCGCGGGGGGCCTCCTACAATGAGCAGTTCTTC
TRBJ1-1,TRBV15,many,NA,CATSFSLRAEAFF,TGTGCCACCAGCTTCTCCTTGCGGGCTGAAGCTTTCTTT
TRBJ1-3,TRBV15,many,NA,CATSRGLESGNTIYF,TGTGCCACCAGCAGAGGACTGGAATCTGGAAACACCATATATTTT
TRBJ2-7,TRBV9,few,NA,CASSDTPYEQYF,TGTGCCAGCAGCGACACCCCCTACGAGCAGTACTTC
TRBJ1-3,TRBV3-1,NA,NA,CASSQVITGQNTIYF,TGTGCCAGCAGCCAAGTTATCACAGGGCAAAACACCATATATTTT
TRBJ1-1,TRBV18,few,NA,CASSPRQTAMNTEAFF,TGTGCCAGCTCACCACGGCAGACGGCTATGAACACTGAAGCTTTCTTT
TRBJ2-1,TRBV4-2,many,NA,CASSQDTPYNEQFF,TGTGCCAGCAGCCAAGATACACCTTACAATGAGCAGTTCTTC
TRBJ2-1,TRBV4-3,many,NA,CASSQGREYNEQFF,TGCGCCAGCAGCCAAGGAAGGGAATACAATGAGCAGTTCTTC
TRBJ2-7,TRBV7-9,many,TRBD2,CASSLEAGDRYEQYF,TGTGCCAGCAGCTTAGAAGCGGGGGATCGCTACGAGCAGTACTTC
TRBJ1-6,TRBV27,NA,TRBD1,CASSPWDRGDSHLQF,TGTGCCAGCAGTCCCTGGGACAGGGGGGATTCACACCTGCAGTTT
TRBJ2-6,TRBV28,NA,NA,CASRIHSGLLGSGANVLTF,TGTGCCAGCAGGATCCACTCGGGACTGCTAGGCTCTGGGGCCAACGTCCTGACTTTC
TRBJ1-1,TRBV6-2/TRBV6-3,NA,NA,CASGYNQGDMNTEAFF,TGTGCCAGCGGTTATAACCAGGGCGACATGAACACTGAAGCTTTCTTT
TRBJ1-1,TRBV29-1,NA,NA,CSVAQSMGTQAFF,TGCAGCGTTGCCCAGAGCATGGGCACTCAAGCTTTCTTT
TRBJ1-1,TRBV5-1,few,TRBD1,CASSPQTGLMNTEAFF,TGCGCCAGCAGCCCCCAGACAGGGCTAATGAACACTGAAGCTTTCTTT
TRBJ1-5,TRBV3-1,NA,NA,CASSPSVTGHRQPQHF,TGTGCCAGCAGCCCCTCTGTGACAGGTCACCGACAGCCCCAGCATTTT
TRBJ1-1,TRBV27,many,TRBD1,CASSMTGGNEAFF,TGTGCCAGCAGTATGACAGGGGGCAATGAAGCTTTCTTT
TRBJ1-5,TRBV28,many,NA,CAIHGGSNQPQHF,TGTGCCATTCACGGGGGAAGCAATCAGCCCCAGCATTTT
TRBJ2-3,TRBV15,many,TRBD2,CATSEGLAGSADTQYF,TGTGCCACCAGCGAGGGACTAGCGGGATCTGCAGATACGCAGTATTTT
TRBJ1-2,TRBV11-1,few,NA,CASSPGTFGGGYTF,TGTGCCAGCAGCCCCGGGACCTTCGGAGGGGGCTACACCTTC
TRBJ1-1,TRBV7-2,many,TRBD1,CASSLGAPGGSTEAFF,TGTGCCAGCAGCTTAGGGGCCCCAGGGGGAAGCACTGAAGCTTTCTTT
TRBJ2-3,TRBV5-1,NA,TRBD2,CASRLPRTSGINTQYF,TGCGCCAGCAGGTTGCCCCGGACTAGCGGGATAAATACGCAGTATTTT
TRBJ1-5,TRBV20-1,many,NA,CSASGAAQDRPQHF,TGCAGTGCTAGCGGGGCGGCCCAAGATCGGCCCCAGCATTTT
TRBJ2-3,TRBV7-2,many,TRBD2,CASSPSSGRPTDTQYF,TGTGCCAGCAGTCCTAGTAGCGGGAGGCCCACAGATACGCAGTATTTT
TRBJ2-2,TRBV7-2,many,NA,CASSPLTGNTGELFF,TGTGCCAGCAGCCCATTGACGGGGAACACCGGGGAGCTGTTTTTT